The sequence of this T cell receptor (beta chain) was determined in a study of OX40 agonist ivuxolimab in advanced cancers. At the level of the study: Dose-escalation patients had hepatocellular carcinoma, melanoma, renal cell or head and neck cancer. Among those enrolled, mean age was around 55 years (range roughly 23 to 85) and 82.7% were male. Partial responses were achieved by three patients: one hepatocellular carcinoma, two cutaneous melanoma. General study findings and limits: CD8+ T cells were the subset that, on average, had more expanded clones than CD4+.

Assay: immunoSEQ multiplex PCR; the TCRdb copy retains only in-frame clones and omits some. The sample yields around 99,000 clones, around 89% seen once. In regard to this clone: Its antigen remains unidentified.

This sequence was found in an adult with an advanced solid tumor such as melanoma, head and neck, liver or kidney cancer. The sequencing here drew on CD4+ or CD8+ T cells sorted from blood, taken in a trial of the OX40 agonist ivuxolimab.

Written as DNA, the CDR3 is TGTGCCTGGAGGGACAGAGAGGAGCAGTTCTTC. Its protein is CAWRDREEQFF. This chain uses TRBV30 with TRBJ2-1; weak D call: TRBD1 (6 bases). V lost 3 bases and J lost 10, with 10 bases in between. This CDR3 has 11 residues. Germline CDR1 is GTSNPN and CDR2 is SVGIG (reference sequence).